The 10 T cell receptor beta chains below come from one sample, sequenced in a study of Ad26.COV2.S vaccination and SARS-CoV-2 variants. Treatment meaning: some 19 received Ad26.COV2.S at low or high dose, single or two shots; 5 received placebo; per-sample allocation not given. Repertoires come from day 63 after the first vaccine or placebo injection. Data came from immunoSEQ multiplex PCR; TCRdb stores just in-frame clones and leaves some out. Of some 640,000 clones in the sample, about 90% were seen once. The sample in question was peripheral blood, obtained in a trial of Ad26.COV2.S vaccine versus placebo. These receptors were taken from a person aged 18-60 years who received the Ad26.COV2.S COVID-19 vaccine or a placebo.

The chain couples TRBV30 to TRBJ1-3, with no clear D. The V and J ends lost 2 bases and 7 bases respectively, with 9 bases between them. Germline V gives CDR1 GTSNPN, CDR2 SVGIG (reference sequence). This CDR3 has 12 amino acids. The CDR3 DNA reads as TGTGCCTGGAGTACGTCTGATAACACCATATATTTT. Protein sequence: CAWSTSDNTIYF.

The chain is built from TRBV19 and TRBJ1-4, with D possibly being TRBD1 (5 bases). Looked up from germline, CDR1 is LNHDA and CDR2 is SQIVND (reference sequence). The CDR3 consists of 15 residues. V was trimmed by 1 base and J by 5 bases, leaving 11 bases between them. CDR3 nucleotides: TGTGCCAGTAGTATAGTATCAGGGCAGAATGAAAAACTGTTTTTT. Protein product: CASSIVSGQNEKLFF. Complete variable domain (other parts from reference TRBV19 and TRBJ1-4): DGGITQSPKYLFRKEGQNVTLSCEQNLNHDAMYWYRQDPGQGLRLIYYSQIVNDFQKGDIAEGYSVSREKKESFPLTVTSAQKNPTAFYLCASSIVSGQNEKLFFGSGTQLSVL.

The chain uses TRBV5-1 and TRBJ1-4, with TRBD1 matching 7 bases. The CDR3 runs 16 residues. V trimming: 1 base; J trimming: 4 bases; junction bases outside the gene matches: 7. The germline gives CDR1 SGHRS, CDR2 YFSETQ. In DNA, the CDR3 is TGCGCCAGCAGCTTGAGGGGGCCTGCCCATAATGAAAAACTGTTTTTT. Its protein product is CASSLRGPAHNEKLFF. The full variable domain, rest sourced from reference TRBV5-1 and TRBJ1-4, is KAGVTQTPRYLIKTRGQQVTLSCSPISGHRSVSWYQQTPGQGLQFLFEYFSETQRNKGNFPGRFSGRQFSNSRSEMNVSTLELGDSALYLCASSLRGPAHNEKLFFGSGTQLSVL.

This clone has just one count. V and J are TRBV15 and TRBJ2-7; D ambiguous. Trimming pared 0 bases from V and 7 bases from J, leaving 10 bases between. The CDR3 spans 13 residues. The germline V gene encodes CDR1 LNHNV and CDR2 YYDKDF (reference sequence). In DNA, the CDR3 is TGTGCCACCAGCAGAGATGGAAACAGAGAGCAGTACTTC. It translates to CATSRDGNREQYF.

The V gene is TRBV5-1, the J gene TRBJ1-3; 11 bases line up with TRBD1. V lost 4 bases, J lost 4 bases, and 13 bases stayed unmatched. The germline gives CDR1 SGHRS, CDR2 YFSETQ. The CDR3 is made up of 18 amino acids. The CDR3 protein is CASSPLGQGEMRGNTIYF. CDR3 bases: TGCGCCAGCAGCCCACTGGGACAGGGGGAAATGCGGGGAAACACCATATATTTT.

This chain links TRBV18 with TRBJ1-1; a weak D match, TRBD1 (5 bases). This CDR3 is built from 13 residues. The V and J ends lost 3 bases and 6 bases respectively, with 11 bases between them. CDR1 and CDR2 from the germline V gene are KGHSH and LQKENI. This CDR3 reads CASSPGGGPEAFF. The CDR3 region has the DNA TGTGCCAGCTCACCCGGGGGGGGTCCTGAAGCTTTCTTT. Variable domain in full (rest from reference TRBV18 and TRBJ1-1): NAGVMQNPRHLVRRRGQEARLRCSPMKGHSHVYWYRQLPEEGLKFMVYLQKENIIDESGMPKERFSAEFPKEGPSILRIQQVVRGDSAAYFCASSPGGGPEAFFGQGTRLTVV.

This chain uses TRBV27 with TRBJ1-6; the match to TRBD1 covers 9 bases. CDR1 and CDR2 (germline): MNHEY, SMNVEV (reference sequence). The CDR3 is 16 amino acids. The junction had 5 bases not matched to a gene; V was cut back by 0 bases and J by 8 bases. CDR3 amino acids: CASSLSRGTGYSPLHF. Written as DNA, the CDR3 is TGTGCCAGCAGTTTATCTCGGGGGACAGGGTATTCACCCCTCCACTTT.

Here the CDR3 reads CASSLAPLAGGITSTDTQYF. In nucleotides, the CDR3 is TGCGCCAGCAGCTTGGCGCCCCTAGCGGGAGGCATAACTAGCACAGATACGCAGTATTTT. This chain uses TRBV5-1 with TRBJ2-3; 11 bases match TRBD2. Germline V CDR1 and CDR2: SGHRS, YFSETQ. J gave up 0 bases and V 0 bases, and 12 bases lay outside the gene matches. The CDR3 contains 20 residues.

About this clone: The same CDR3 is also encoded by other DNA sequences in this sample. V gene TRBV12-3 or TRBV12-4 combines with J gene TRBJ1-5; D call uncertain. Trimming left V 2 bases short and J 0 bases short, with 2 bases between. The CDR3 is made up of 13 amino acids. In DNA, the CDR3 is TGTGCCAGCAGTTTAAGTAGCAATCAGCCCCAGCATTTT. This gives the protein CASSLSSNQPQHF.

The V call is TRBV25-1, the J call TRBJ2-1; a possible D gene is TRBD2 (7 bases). CDR3 length: 17 residues. CDR1 and CDR2 (germline): MGHDK, SYGVNS. Trimming stripped 5 bases from V and 0 bases from J, with 17 bases between. This CDR3 reads CASSSLGGESSYNEQFF. CDR3 coding DNA: TGTGCCAGCAGTAGCCTAGGGGGGGAGTCCTCCTACAATGAGCAGTTCTTC.